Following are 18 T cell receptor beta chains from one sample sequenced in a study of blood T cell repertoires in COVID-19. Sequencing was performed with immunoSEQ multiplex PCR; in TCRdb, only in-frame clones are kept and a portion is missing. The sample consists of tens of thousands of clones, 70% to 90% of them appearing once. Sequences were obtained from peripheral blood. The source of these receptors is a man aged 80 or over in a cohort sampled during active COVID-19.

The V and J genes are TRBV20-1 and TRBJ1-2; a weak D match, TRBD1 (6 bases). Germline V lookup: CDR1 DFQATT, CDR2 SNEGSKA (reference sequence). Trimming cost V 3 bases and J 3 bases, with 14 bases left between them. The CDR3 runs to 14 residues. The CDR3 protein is CSASGGAADYGYTF. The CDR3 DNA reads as TGCAGTGCTAGTGGGGGCGCAGCTGACTATGGCTACACCTTC.

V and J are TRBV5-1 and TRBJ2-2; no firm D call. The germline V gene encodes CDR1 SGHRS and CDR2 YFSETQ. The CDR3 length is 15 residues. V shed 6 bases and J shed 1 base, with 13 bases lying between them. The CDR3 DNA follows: TGCGCCAGCACACCGACAACTCAGAACACCGGGGAGCTGTTTTTT. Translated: CASTPTTQNTGELFF.

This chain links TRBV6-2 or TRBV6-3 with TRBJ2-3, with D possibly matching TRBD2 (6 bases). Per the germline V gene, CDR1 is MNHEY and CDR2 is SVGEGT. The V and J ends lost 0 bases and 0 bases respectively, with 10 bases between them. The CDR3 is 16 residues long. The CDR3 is CASSYSAGQSTDTQYF. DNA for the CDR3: TGTGCCAGCAGTTACTCGGCGGGGCAAAGCACAGATACGCAGTATTTT.

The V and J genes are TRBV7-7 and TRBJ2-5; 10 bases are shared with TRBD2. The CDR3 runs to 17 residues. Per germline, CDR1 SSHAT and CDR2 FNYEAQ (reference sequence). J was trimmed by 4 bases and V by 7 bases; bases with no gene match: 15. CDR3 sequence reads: CASTPLIAGGSGETQYF. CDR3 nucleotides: TGTGCCAGCACCCCACTAATAGCGGGGGGTTCCGGAGAGACCCAGTACTTC.

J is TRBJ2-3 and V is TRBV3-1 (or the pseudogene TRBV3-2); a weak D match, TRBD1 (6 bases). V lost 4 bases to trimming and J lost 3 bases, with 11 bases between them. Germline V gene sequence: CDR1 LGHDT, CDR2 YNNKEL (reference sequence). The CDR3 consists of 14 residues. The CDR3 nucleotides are TGTGCCAGCAGCCCCCTACAGGGAACAGATACGCAGTATTTT. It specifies CASSPLQGTDTQYF.

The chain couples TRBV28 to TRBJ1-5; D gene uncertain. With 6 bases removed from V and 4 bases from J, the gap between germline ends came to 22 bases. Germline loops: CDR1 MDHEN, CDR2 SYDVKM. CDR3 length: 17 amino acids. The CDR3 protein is CASSPPPRVRRNQPQHF. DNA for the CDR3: TGTGCCAGCAGCCCACCCCCGCGGGTCCGACGGAATCAGCCCCAGCATTTT.

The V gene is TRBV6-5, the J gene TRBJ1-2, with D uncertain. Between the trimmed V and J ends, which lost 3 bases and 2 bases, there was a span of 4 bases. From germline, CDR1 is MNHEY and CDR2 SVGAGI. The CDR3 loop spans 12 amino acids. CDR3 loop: CASSYENYGYTF. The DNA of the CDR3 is TGTGCCAGCAGTTATGAGAACTATGGCTACACCTTC.

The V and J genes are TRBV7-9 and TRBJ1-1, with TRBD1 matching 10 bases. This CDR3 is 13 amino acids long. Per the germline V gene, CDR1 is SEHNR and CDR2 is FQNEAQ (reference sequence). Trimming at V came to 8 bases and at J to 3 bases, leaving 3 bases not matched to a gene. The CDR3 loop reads CASLDRGDTEAFF. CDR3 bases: TGTGCCAGCTTGGACAGGGGGGACACTGAAGCTTTCTTT.

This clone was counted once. Here the CDR3 DNA reads TGTGCCAGCAGCTCTGGGACAGGGGTCTATGGCTACACCTTC. Protein product: CASSSGTGVYGYTF. The chain uses TRBV7-2 and TRBJ1-2; 10 positions agree with TRBD1. Germline trimming cut 4 bases from V and 4 bases from J; bases unmatched to any gene: 3. Per the germline V gene, CDR1 is SGHTA and CDR2 is FQGNSA. This CDR3 spans 14 amino acids. The variable domain in full, with the rest retrieved from reference TRBV7-2 and TRBJ1-2, is GAGVSQSPSNKVTEKGKDVELRCDPISGHTALYWYRQSLGQGLEFLIYFQGNSAPDKSGLPSDRFSAERTGGSVSTLTIQRTQQEDSAVYLCASSSGTGVYGYTFGSGTRLTVV.

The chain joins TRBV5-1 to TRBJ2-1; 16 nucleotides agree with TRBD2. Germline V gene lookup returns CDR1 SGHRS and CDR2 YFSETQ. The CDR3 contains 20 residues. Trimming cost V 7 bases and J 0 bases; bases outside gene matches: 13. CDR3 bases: TGCGCCAGCCCGAGCTCCACGGGACTAGCGGGGGGGACCTCCTACAATGAGCAGTTCTTC. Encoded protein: CASPSSTGLAGGTSYNEQFF. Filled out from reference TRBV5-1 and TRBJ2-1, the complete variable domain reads KAGVTQTPRYLIKTRGQQVTLSCSPISGHRSVSWYQQTPGQGLQFLFEYFSETQRNKGNFPGRFSGRQFSNSRSEMNVSTLELGDSALYLCASPSSTGLAGGTSYNEQFFGPGTRLTVL.

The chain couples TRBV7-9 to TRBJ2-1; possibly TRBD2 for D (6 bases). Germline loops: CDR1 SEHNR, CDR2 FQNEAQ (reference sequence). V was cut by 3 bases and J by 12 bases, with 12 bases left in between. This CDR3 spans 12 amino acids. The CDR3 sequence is CASSLDGRGQFF. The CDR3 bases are TGTGCCAGCAGCTTGGATGGGCGGGGGCAGTTCTTC.

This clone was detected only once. As DNA, the CDR3 is TGTGCCAGCAGTTACGGAGGCGGAGCGAACTATGGCTACACCTTC. Amino acids: CASSYGGGANYGYTF. This chain links TRBV6-2 or TRBV6-3 with TRBJ1-2; D gene ambiguous. V was clipped by 2 bases and J by 2 bases, with 12 bases between them. Germline V gives CDR1 MNHEY, CDR2 SVGEGT. This CDR3 spans 15 amino acids.

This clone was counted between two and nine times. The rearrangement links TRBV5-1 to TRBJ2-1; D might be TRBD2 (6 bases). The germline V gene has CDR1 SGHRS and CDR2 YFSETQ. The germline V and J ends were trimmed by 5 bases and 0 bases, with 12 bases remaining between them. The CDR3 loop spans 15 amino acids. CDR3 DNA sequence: TGCGCCAGCAGTCCCGACGGGAGCTCCTACAATGAGCAGTTCTTC. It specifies CASSPDGSSYNEQFF.

CDR3 sequence (DNA): TGTGCCAGCAGCTTAGAGGGAGGTCAGCCCCAGCATTTT. Protein product: CASSLEGGQPQHF. The chain carries TRBV7-2 and TRBJ1-5; D gene unclear. Deletions cut 1 base from V and 6 bases from J, with 7 bases between. The CDR3 totals 13 residues. Germline V gene data show CDR1 as SGHTA and CDR2 as FQGNSA.

CDR3 residues: CASSYSPVGANVLTF. The DNA of the CDR3 is TGTGCCAGCAGTTACTCGCCGGTTGGGGCCAACGTCCTGACTTTC. The chain carries TRBV6-5 and TRBJ2-6; no clear D. Germline loops: CDR1 MNHEY, CDR2 SVGAGI. Trimming removed 0 bases from V and 3 bases from J, with 6 bases in between. The CDR3 extends over 15 amino acids.

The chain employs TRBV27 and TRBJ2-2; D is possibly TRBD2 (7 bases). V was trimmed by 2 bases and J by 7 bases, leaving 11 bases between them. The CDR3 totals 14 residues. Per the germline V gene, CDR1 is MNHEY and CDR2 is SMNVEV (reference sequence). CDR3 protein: CASSLVGGLGELFF. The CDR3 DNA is TGTGCCAGCAGTTTAGTGGGGGGGCTCGGGGAGCTGTTTTTT.

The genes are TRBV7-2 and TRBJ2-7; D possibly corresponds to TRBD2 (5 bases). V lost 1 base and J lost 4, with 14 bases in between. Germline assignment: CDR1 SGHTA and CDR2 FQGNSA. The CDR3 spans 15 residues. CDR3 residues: CASSLGNMGRYEQYF. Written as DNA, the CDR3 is TGTGCCAGCAGCTTAGGGAATATGGGGAGATACGAGCAGTACTTC. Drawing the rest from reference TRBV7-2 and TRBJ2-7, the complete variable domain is GAGVSQSPSNKVTEKGKDVELRCDPISGHTALYWYRQSLGQGLEFLIYFQGNSAPDKSGLPSDRFSAERTGGSVSTLTIQRTQQEDSAVYLCASSLGNMGRYEQYFGPGTRLTVT.

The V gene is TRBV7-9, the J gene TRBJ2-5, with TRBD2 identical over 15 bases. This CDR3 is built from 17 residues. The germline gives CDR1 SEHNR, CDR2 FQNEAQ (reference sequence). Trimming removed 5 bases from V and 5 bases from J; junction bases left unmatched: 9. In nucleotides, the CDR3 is TGTGCCAGCAGCGGACTAGCGGGGGGGCCCGGGGGTGAGACCCAGTACTTC. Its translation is CASSGLAGGPGGETQYF.